The 11 T cell receptor beta chains below were found in one sample sequenced in a study of cytomegalovirus exposure and HLA in healthy donors. Primers: 60 Vbeta forward and 13 Jbeta reverse. Method: immunoSEQ multiplex PCR; TCRdb's copy keeps in-frame clones and lacks some. Of roughly 83,000 clones listed, about four fifths are singletons. Sequences were obtained from PBMCs. These receptors came from a man aged 55 to 70 in good health and CMV-seronegative.

A word on this clone: Just one base apart from a much larger clone, this may be a read error. The V call is TRBV5-4, the J call TRBJ1-1; the D is unclear. Trimming left V 0 bases short and J 4 bases short, with 13 bases between. The length of the CDR3 is 15 residues. Per the germline V gene, CDR1 is SGHNT and CDR2 is YYREEE (reference sequence). The DNA for the CDR3 is TGTGCCAGCAGCTTGGATGGGCCGGGGAGCACTGAAGCTTTCTTT. Translated, it gives CASSLDGPGSTEAFF.

This clone was counted once. V is TRBV7-3 and J is TRBJ2-5, with TRBD1 as a possible D gene (5 bases). The CDR3 has 14 residues. Germline CDR1 reads SGHTA; CDR2 reads FQGTGA. Trimming took 8 bases from V and 5 from J, leaving 18 bases between them. The CDR3 here is CASGPSPRVETQYF. The CDR3 region has the DNA TGTGCCAGCGGACCATCGCCCAGGGTGGAGACCCAGTACTTC. The variable domain in full, with the rest retrieved from reference TRBV7-3 and TRBJ2-5, is GAGVSQTPSNKVTEKGKYVELRCDPISGHTALYWYRQSLGQGPEFLIYFQGTGAADDSGLPNDRFFAVRPEGSVSTLKIQRTERGDSAVYLCASGPSPRVETQYFGPGTRLLVL.

This clone showed up just a few times. This chain joins TRBV5-1 and TRBJ1-3, with 11 bases aligning to TRBD1. J gave up 3 bases and V 4 bases, and 0 bases lay outside the gene matches. Germline-derived CDR1 and CDR2 are SGHRS and YFSETQ. There are 14 residues in the CDR3. CDR3 DNA: TGCGCCAGCAGCGGGACAGGGGGTGGAAACACCATATATTTT. It is translated as CASSGTGGGNTIYF.

The count of this clone is one. V usage is TRBV14 and J usage is TRBJ2-5, with a weak D call TRBD2 (6 bases). CDR1 and CDR2 from the germline V gene are SGHDN and FVKESK. Trimming removed 4 bases at V and 7 bases at J, with 19 bases between. This CDR3 is built from 15 residues. CDR3 in amino acids: CASSPFIAGSGTQYF. CDR3 coding DNA: TGTGCCAGCAGCCCCTTTATAGCCGGGAGCGGGACCCAGTACTTC.

V and J are TRBV9 and TRBJ1-1; 7 bases fit TRBD1. With 3 bases clipped from V and 4 bases from J, the junction kept 6 bases outside the gene matches. This CDR3 region has 14 residues. Germline CDR1 reads SGDLS; CDR2 reads YYNGEE. The CDR3 DNA follows: TGTGCCAGCAGCGGGGACAGTGGGCTCACTGAAGCTTTCTTT. This sequence encodes CASSGDSGLTEAFF.

CDR3 nucleotide sequence: TGTGCCAGCAGCGGGCGGGGGGCGAACACTGAAGCTTTCTTT. Amino acid sequence: CASSGRGANTEAFF. The chain carries TRBV9 and TRBJ1-1; a possible D gene is TRBD1 (6 bases). Germline CDR1 and CDR2: SGDLS and YYNGEE. The CDR3 loop spans 14 amino acids. Between the trimmed V and J ends, which lost 3 bases and 1 base, there was a span of 10 bases.

The V and J genes are TRBV6-1 and TRBJ1-4; 7 bases align to TRBD1. V was pared by 8 bases and J by 3 bases, with 9 bases of the junction left unmatched. Germline V gives CDR1 MNHNS, CDR2 SASEGT. CDR3 length equals 15 residues. CDR3 in amino acids: CASASTQGSNEKLFF. CDR3 bases: TGTGCCAGCGCTTCAACACAGGGGTCTAATGAAAAACTGTTTTTT.

The chain employs TRBV29-1 and TRBJ2-7; D call uncertain. This CDR3 is 14 amino acids long. Trimming stripped 5 bases from V and 2 bases from J, with 16 bases between. CDR1 and CDR2 (germline): SQVTM, ANQGSEA. The DNA for the CDR3 is TGCAGCGTTACCTTGGGCAGTTTTACCTACGAGCAGTACTTC. This encodes CSVTLGSFTYEQYF.

This chain uses TRBV7-2 with TRBJ1-5; D uncertain. Trimming removed 1 base from V and 1 base from J, with 5 bases in between. The CDR3 is 14 amino acids. CDR1 SGHTA and CDR2 FQGNSA come from the germline V gene. The CDR3 sequence: CASSLDMSNQPQHF. The CDR3 bases are TGTGCCAGCAGCTTAGACATGAGCAATCAGCCCCAGCATTTT.

This clone came up a few times. The rearrangement links TRBV5-4 to TRBJ1-4; TRBD1 matches 9 bases. The CDR3 is 14 residues long. Trimming at V came to 5 bases and at J to 5 bases, leaving 4 bases not matched to a gene. The germline CDR1 and CDR2 sequences are SGHNT and YYREEE (reference sequence). The CDR3 loop is CASSSGTGNEKLFF. The CDR3 nucleotides are TGTGCCAGCAGTTCCGGGACAGGGAATGAAAAACTGTTTTTT.

There are a few counts of this clone. This chain joins TRBV30 and TRBJ2-5; 10 bases line up with TRBD1. The better agreement between TRBJ2-7 and the DNA end casts doubt on the J call. Per the germline V gene, CDR1 is GTSNPN and CDR2 is SVGIG (reference sequence). The CDR3 consists of 15 residues. CDR3 protein: CAWSKTGGIPYEQYF. DNA of the CDR3: TGTGCCTGGAGTAAGACAGGGGGCATACCCTACGAGCAGTACTTC.